This T cell receptor (beta chain) emerged from a study of cytomegalovirus exposure and HLA in healthy donors (dated by TCRdb to 2017 to 2019). Regarding the study in general: According to an earlier analysis of a few hundred of the donors, about 179 million T cells yielded roughly 110 million unique TCR beta sequences and 276 Gb of sequence data. An early release covering more than 500 HLA-typed donors comprised about 300 gigabases of sequencing data and 85 million to 100 million unique TCR sequences. The genetic ancestry cluster associated with self-reported Caucasian donors included about 81% of the roughly 400 genotyped donors. The study was designed to test whether signatures of past pathogen exposure could be identified by cataloging public T cell receptors. The study used immunosequencing to profile the T cell repertoires of approximately 630 subjects and linked those repertoires to cytomegalovirus serostatus. A separate validation cohort of 100 to 150 different subjects was used in addition to the 666-subject first cohort. To predict cytomegalovirus infection status, the study combined high-throughput TCR immunosequencing, statistical association of individual TCRs with disease status, and machine learning. In a later analysis, previously published TCR beta repertoires from some 640 donors were re-analyzed and high-resolution HLA genotyping was added so that TCR occurrence patterns could be studied. Rather than drawing on any new phenotypic data, the later analysis identified candidate immune exposures from TCR beta sequences and the way those sequences occurred across donors. To decide whether each TCR beta V gene segment behaved as functional or pseudogenic, an earlier analysis of fewer than 750 of the donors relied on high-throughput TCR beta sequencing. Alongside the repertoire data, information on donor age, sex, ethnicity and CMV serostatus was compiled. In a later genetic analysis, genome-wide SNP genotypes for about 55% of the roughly 700 donors were used, and that subset was treated as a discovery cohort. Every discovery cohort repertoire had been produced on one sequencing platform. Class I and class II HLA loci were covered by the typing at four-digit resolution. Typing coverage varied by locus: roughly 620-630 donors for A, B, C, DRB1 and DQB1; 522 for DQA1; about 570 for DPA1; more than 450 for DPB1. About five DR-DQ haplotypes were treated as single units for association and clustering because of strong linkage in the cohort. On average, 235,054 unique TCR beta nucleotide sequences were sequenced per donor among some 430 genotyped donors of the cohort, with roughly 18% of those sequences being non-productive. The research as a whole found: In a later analysis, the rate of TCR association differed among HLA loci, with DRB1 alleles having the most associated TCRs and HLA-C alleles having the fewest. In vitro tests confirmed that a few of the cytomegalovirus-associated TCR beta chains recognize cytomegalovirus antigens. A further reported finding was that TCR beta sequences accurately predicted the HLA-A and HLA-B alleles for most subjects in the first cohort. A later genetic analysis associated a missense DCLRE1C variant with V-gene and J-gene trimming of TCR beta chains, and an independent cohort replicated the association. Linkage disequilibrium might explain the correlated functional status among segregating V segments, but an unknown experimental factor could not be excluded. Because counts were too low, around 17 rarely observed V segments, including chromosome 9 orphons, were left out of the earlier analysis of 587 of the donors. According to a later genetic analysis, donors in an Asian-associated ancestry cluster had fewer N-insertions in productive TCRs than the approximately 700-donor mean. Only TCR beta chains were sequenced in this cohort, and the absence of alpha or paired-chain data limited detectable features. Some IMGT-functional V segments, including TRBV6-2 and TRBV6-3, could not be distinguished by the 87-base-pair reads and were therefore excluded. Because HLA typing was missing for some donors at each locus, association tests included only the typed subset. According to a later analysis, most CMV-associated TCR beta chains appeared to be HLA-restricted, and the HLA associations seemed to be driven largely by CMV exposure. The authors suggested that the approach could potentially be generalized to other disease states and immunological phenotypes. Roughly uniform sequencing depth across donors was assumed in presence/absence analyses, although this assumption may not hold. A cluster of highly shared sequence variants was judged likely to represent a technical artifact of the sequencing pipeline. The classifier was reported to diagnose cytomegalovirus status with high specificity and sensitivity in both the original cohort and the validation cohort. In a later analysis, several top co-occurrence clusters were reported to appear linked to parvovirus B19, influenza, CMV and Epstein-Barr virus. In a later analysis, some 17,000 TCR beta sequences were associated with specific HLA alleles at a false discovery rate of 0.05. When HLA alleles, especially DR and DQ, strongly co-occurred, attributing TCR associations to individual alleles was difficult. The only immune exposure information available for the cohort was CMV serostatus. While some public TCRs were present in many individuals, most TCR sequences turned up only very rarely across donors. In a later analysis, HLA-associated TCR beta chains were found to be more clonally expanded and to have lower generation probabilities than equally common non-associated chains. A total of fewer than 200 TCR beta chains were listed by the study as associated with cytomegalovirus. An earlier analysis of approximately 540 of the donors showed that most TCR beta V segments appeared in productive rearrangements either about 90% or about 30% of the time, which broadly matched IMGT annotations.

The cohort consisted of 666 healthy bone marrow donors. At the time of sampling, every cohort member was nominally healthy, though immune exposures that went unrecorded were likely present. The donor tested CMV seropositive, placing the donor among the roughly 300 seropositive members of the cohort. Every donor gave a peripheral blood sample, and the peripheral blood mononuclear cells from that sample were used for TCR beta sequencing. Genomic DNA extraction from the blood cell samples was performed with the Qiagen DNeasy Blood Extraction Kit. Library preparation employed the immunoSEQ multiplex PCR assay. For the multiplex PCR, a mixture combining 60 forward primers for TCR Vbeta segments and 13 reverse primers for TCR Jbeta segments was used. Amplification of the CDR3 region of rearranged TCR beta genes was performed with a multiplex PCR assay on genomic DNA. The Illumina HiSeq System was used to sequence the amplified TCR beta libraries as 87-base-pair reads. As for the authors' bioinformatics: A later analysis tallied 75 million to 85 million unique TCR beta chains across the 610 or so repertoires, and approximately 12 million of those chains were shared by two or more donors. Raw reads were error-corrected and collapsed into unique sequences with a nearest-neighbor algorithm that merged closely related sequences to remove PCR and sequencing errors. Alignment of CDR3 sequences to IMGT reference sequences was used to assign V, D and J gene segments. For a sequence to be retained, at least a six-nucleotide match to both a V gene segment and a J gene segment was required. A rearrangement was called productive if the CDR3 had no stop codons and remained in frame with V and J, and every other rearrangement was called non-productive. CDR3 was defined by IMGT convention, running from the second conserved V-encoded cysteine to the conserved J-encoded phenylalanine. Sequences without an unambiguous match to a single V gene segment were excluded from the earlier analysis of a few hundred of the donors. In an earlier analysis of almost 600 of the donors, a V segment was called functional when productive rearrangements were above 56.7%, and segregating when the standard deviation between donors exceeded 5%. A statistical classification framework was built to diagnose cytomegalovirus status from the catalog of TCR beta chain sequences. In a later analysis, TCR nucleotide sequences were compared against IMGT/GENE-DB human TR gene sequences so that V and J genes could be assigned. The TCRdist pipeline was used in a later analysis to assign CDR3 sequences and most-parsimonious VDJ recombination scenarios. A later analysis defined each TCR beta chain by its CDR3 amino acid sequence plus V-gene family, and excluded reads lacking a unique V-gene family. To address suspected cross-contamination and a sequencing artifact, a later analysis removed approximately 590 highly shared, low-generation-probability nucleotide sequences. A later analysis calculated a clonal expansion index for each public chain from normalized within-repertoire ranks of inferred template counts. In a later analysis, generation probabilities were computed with a VDJ recombination model fitted to out-of-frame rearrangements, and the resulting probabilities were checked against IGoR. In a later analysis, hypergeometric tests were used to score TCR-TCR, TCR-HLA and TCR-CMV co-occurrence, with a repertoire-size bias correction applied to TCR pairs. A later analysis estimated false discovery rates by permuting HLA or CMV assignments 20 times. A later analysis grouped co-occurring TCRs with DBSCAN, adding TCRdist sequence similarity when clustering within HLA-allele-positive subsets. Co-occurrence clustering excluded repertoires with fewer than 30,000 or more than 120,000 public chains, plus five with anomalous nucleotide sharing. Imported from immuneACCESS, the table was reduced by TCRdb to in-frame sequences with V and J called. These copies leave out some clones; in studies compared against another copy, an unresolved V gene accounts for under half, and the cause of the remainder is not known. V and J calls and clone size are copied from that table; D and trimming were computed from the DNA. Here the sample has approximately 82,000 clones; over 9.5% occur a single time. Jointly, the top ten make up around 26% of the sample.

Regarding this clone: Its antigen is still unknown. No much larger clonotype is one base removed from it; base qualities were not supplied.

V and J lose 4 bases and 4 bases, and a span of 11 bases separates them. The CDR3 goes from the cysteine to the phenylalanine over 13 residues. Only the CDR3 portion is preserved as DNA: 39 bases, with reading frame beginning at the first base. The CDR1 and CDR2 encoded by the germline V gene are MDHEN and SYDVKM. The chain is encoded by TRBV28 joined to TRBJ2-7; the D gene is possibly TRBD1, with 5 bases matching. The material sequenced was PBMCs. The source of this sequence is a man aged 60-69 years in good health and CMV-seropositive. The DNA sequence reads TGTGCCAGCAGTTGGCAGGGTCCGTACGAGCAGTACTTC. This yields the protein CASSWQGPYEQYF.